The 19 T cell receptor beta chains reported below all come from one sample, sequenced in a study of cytomegalovirus exposure and HLA in healthy donors. A multiplex PCR was run with 60 Vbeta primers and 13 Jbeta primers. Method: immunoSEQ multiplex PCR; TCRdb's copy keeps in-frame clones and lacks some. Of roughly 140,000 clones in the sample, 70% are singletons; the top ten hold 1.5% to 2%. Sequencing input: PBMCs. These receptors came from a woman aged 25 to 45 in good health and CMV-seronegative.

The chain uses TRBV29-1 and TRBJ2-3; perhaps TRBD2 as D (5 bases). CDR1 is SQVTM and CDR2 is ANQGSEA in the germline V gene. V shed 6 bases and J shed 6 bases, with 7 bases lying between them. This CDR3 has 10 amino acids. In DNA, the CDR3 is TGCAGCGTCGGGGTCGATACGCAGTATTTT. This codes for CSVGVDTQYF.

V is TRBV30 and J is TRBJ1-6; weak D call: TRBD1 (5 bases). V lost 0 bases to trimming and J lost 10 bases, with 16 bases between them. Germline V gene sequence: CDR1 GTSNPN, CDR2 SVGIG (reference sequence). There are 15 residues in the CDR3. CDR3 in amino acids: CAWSVGDPGWSPLHF. CDR3 DNA sequence: TGTGCCTGGAGTGTGGGTGACCCAGGGTGGTCACCCCTCCACTTT.

The chain recombines TRBV28 with TRBJ2-7, with 10 positions matching TRBD2. V was pared by 5 bases and J by 3 bases, with 10 bases of the junction left unmatched. The germline CDR1 and CDR2 sequences are MDHEN and SYDVKM. CDR3 length equals 16 residues. The CDR3 DNA is TGTGCCAGCAGTACCACTGGGACTAGCGATTTCTACGAGCAGTACTTC. Translation gives CASSTTGTSDFYEQYF.

The V and J genes are TRBV9 and TRBJ2-2; tentative D call: TRBD2 (6 bases). V was pared by 1 base and J by 1 base, with 8 bases between. CDR1 and CDR2 (germline): SGDLS, YYNGEE. This CDR3 region has 15 residues. The CDR3 loop reads CASSVTGGNTGELFF. In DNA, the CDR3 is TGTGCCAGCAGCGTAACCGGGGGGAACACCGGGGAGCTGTTTTTT.

The rearrangement joins TRBV4-2 to TRBJ2-5; tentative D call: TRBD2 (6 bases). V gave up 0 bases and J gave up 3 bases, with 17 bases separating them. The length of the CDR3 is 17 residues. Germline V CDR1 and CDR2: LGHNA, YNFKEQ. The CDR3 region is CASSQDPPGSHKETQYF. CDR3 in DNA: TGTGCCAGCAGCCAAGATCCCCCCGGGAGCCACAAAGAGACCCAGTACTTC.

V is TRBV28 and J is TRBJ1-3; D unclear. Germline CDR1 is MDHEN and CDR2 is SYDVKM. V lost 5 bases, J lost 0 bases, and 14 bases lay in between. The CDR3 contains 16 residues. The DNA of the CDR3 is TGTGCCAGCAGTCTCTTCGACTTATACTCTGGAAACACCATATATTTT. Its translation: CASSLFDLYSGNTIYF.

This clone was seen only once. The gene calls are TRBV10-3 and TRBJ1-1, with D possibly TRBD1 on 5 matching bases. The V end was cut by 10 bases, the J end by 0 bases, with 12 bases between. CDR1 is ENHRY and CDR2 is SYGVKD in the germline V gene. The CDR3 covers 13 residues. CDR3 residues: CATWTPLNTEAFF. Here the CDR3 DNA reads TGTGCCACCTGGACACCCTTGAACACTGAAGCTTTCTTT.

This clone has a single count. The rearrangement joins TRBV7-2 to TRBJ2-3; perhaps TRBD1 as D (6 bases). The CDR3 covers 14 residues. CDR1 is SGHTA and CDR2 is FQGNSA in the germline V gene. Trimming removed 5 bases from V and 4 bases from J, with 13 bases in between. This chain's CDR3 is CASSRRQDPDTQYF. The CDR3 DNA reads TGTGCCAGCAGCCGTCGACAGGATCCAGATACGCAGTATTTT.

CDR3 sequence: CSVRGQGNQPQHF. As DNA, the CDR3 is TGCAGCGTCCGAGGACAGGGCAATCAGCCCCAGCATTTT. V and J are TRBV29-1 and TRBJ1-5, with 7 bases identical to TRBD1. The V and J ends lost 6 bases and 2 bases, in that order; junction bases with no gene match: 4. Germline-derived CDR1 and CDR2 are SQVTM and ANQGSEA. This CDR3 contains 13 residues. Using reference TRBV29-1 and TRBJ1-5 for the parts outside the CDR3, the full variable domain is SAVISQKPSRDICQRGTSLTIQCQVDSQVTMMFWYRQQPGQSLTLIATANQGSEATYESGFVIDKFPISRPNLTFSTLTVSNMSPEDSSIYLCSVRGQGNQPQHFGDGTRLSIL.

Details on this clone: At one end, the junction sequence differs from germline, possibly due to a read error. V usage is TRBV7-9 and J usage is TRBJ1-3; D is ambiguous. This CDR3 contains 14 residues. Germline CDR1 and CDR2: SEHNR and FQNEAQ (reference sequence). This CDR3 is CSSSLFNSGNTIYF. In DNA form, the CDR3 reads TGTTCCAGCAGCCTCTTTAACTCTGGAAACACCATATATTTT.

The chain employs TRBV5-5 and TRBJ2-2; a weak D match, TRBD2 (5 bases). Germline V gives CDR1 SGHKS, CDR2 YYEKEE (reference sequence). Between the trimmed V and J ends, which lost 0 bases and 3 bases, there was a span of 15 bases. The CDR3 has 17 amino acids. The CDR3 loop reads CASSLGPINGDTGELFF. For the CDR3, the DNA is TGTGCCAGCAGCTTGGGTCCCATTAACGGGGACACCGGGGAGCTGTTTTTT.

The J gene is TRBJ1-1, the V gene TRBV6-1, with D hard to call. The germline V gene has CDR1 MNHNS and CDR2 SASEGT. The CDR3 spans 13 residues. Trimming pared 3 bases from V and 0 bases from J, leaving 5 bases between. CDR3 sequence: CASSDNMNTEAFF. The CDR3 DNA reads TGTGCCAGCAGTGACAACATGAACACTGAAGCTTTCTTT.

V gene TRBV4-2 combines with J gene TRBJ1-5; D not certain. The CDR3 covers 16 residues. CDR1 is LGHNA, CDR2 YNFKEQ, per germline. Trimming shortened V by 0 bases and J by 1 base, and 10 bases separated the two germline ends. For the CDR3, the DNA is TGTGCCAGCAGCCAAGAGTCGACACGCAGCAATCAGCCCCAGCATTTT. As protein: CASSQESTRSNQPQHF.

The chain employs TRBV2 and TRBJ2-5; 13 bases agree with TRBD2. The germline CDR1 and CDR2 sequences are SNHLY and FYNNEI. The length of the CDR3 is 14 residues. J lost 5 bases, V lost 7 bases, and 4 bases had no gene match. The CDR3: CASTGLAGYETQYF. Written as DNA, the CDR3 is TGTGCCAGCACGGGACTAGCGGGGTATGAGACCCAGTACTTC.

This chain uses TRBV28 with TRBJ2-5, with 8 bases matching TRBD2. The CDR3 extends over 14 amino acids. The V gene end was trimmed by 2 bases and the J gene end by 6 bases; junction bases not matched to a gene: 5. The germline gives CDR1 MDHEN, CDR2 SYDVKM. The CDR3 nucleotides are TGTGCCAGCAGTTTAGCGGGGGGTGGAAAGACCCAGTACTTC. The encoded protein is CASSLAGGGKTQYF.

The gene calls are TRBV27 and TRBJ2-7; 7 bases are shared with TRBD2. The CDR3 totals 15 residues. Trimming removed 2 bases from V and 1 base from J; junction bases left unmatched: 5. Per germline, CDR1 MNHEY and CDR2 SMNVEV (reference sequence). CDR3 loop: CASSLKDGRSYEQYF. DNA of the CDR3: TGTGCCAGCAGTTTAAAGGACGGGAGGTCCTACGAGCAGTACTTC.

Points on this clone: The sample holds other DNA sequences that translate to the same CDR3. This chain connects TRBV5-1 to TRBJ2-7, with D perhaps TRBD2 (6 bases). Per germline, CDR1 SGHRS and CDR2 YFSETQ. Trimming pared 2 bases from V and 5 bases from J, leaving 11 bases between. This CDR3 comprises 13 residues. The CDR3 sequence is CASSFAGSDEQYF. In nucleotides, the CDR3 is TGCGCCAGCAGCTTTGCGGGGTCGGACGAGCAGTACTTC.

The CDR3 DNA sequence: TGCAGCGTTGGAGCAGGGTTAAATCAGCCCCAGCATTTT. This encodes CSVGAGLNQPQHF. The V and J genes are TRBV29-1 and TRBJ1-5; D is possibly TRBD1 (5 bases). V lost 4 bases and J lost 4, with 11 bases in between. CDR3 length: 13 amino acids. From germline, CDR1 is SQVTM and CDR2 ANQGSEA. The full variable domain, its missing parts supplied by reference TRBV29-1 and TRBJ1-5, is SAVISQKPSRDICQRGTSLTIQCQVDSQVTMMFWYRQQPGQSLTLIATANQGSEATYESGFVIDKFPISRPNLTFSTLTVSNMSPEDSSIYLCSVGAGLNQPQHFGDGTRLSIL.

This chain uses TRBV28 with TRBJ2-1; 12 positions match TRBD2. Germline V CDR1 and CDR2: MDHEN, SYDVKM. The CDR3 length is 17 residues. V was pared by 5 bases and J by 4 bases, with 9 bases of the junction left unmatched. CDR3 region: CASSNSLGTSGYNEQFF. The CDR3 region has the DNA TGTGCCAGCAGTAATAGTCTCGGGACTAGCGGGTACAATGAGCAGTTCTTC.